Described below is a single T cell receptor beta chain sequence and its context. Antigen: not known. This record comes from a study of T cell repertoires in cytomegalovirus infection. Study-wide context: Indications came from public TCR beta signatures; they pointed to CMV infection and to a matching HLA type. The study, taken as a whole, reports: Using cumulative public TCR beta family frequency, the authors identified those who carried CMV together with the relevant HLA. In two of eight donors, the top clonotype was HLA-C-restricted CMV-specific.

Trimming took 1 base from V and 7 from J, leaving 17 bases between them. CDR3 length equals 15 residues. Germline values: CDR1 SGHRS, CDR2 YFSETQ. Each CDR3 protein gets one entry after TCRdb re-called the reads with MiXCR. The table lists around 260,000 distinct CDR3 sequences, roughly 10% of them singletons. This sequence was found in a human donor in good health (CMV status not recorded). Some clones in this sample may be carry-over from other donors' samples. This chain joins TRBV5-1 and TRBJ1-2, with D possibly TRBD1 on 5 matching bases. The sequencing input was PBMCs. The CDR3 DNA is TGCGCCAGCAGCTTGACGGGAAAGGGGAGTGGTGGCTACACCTTC. Its protein product is CASSLTGKGSGGYTF.